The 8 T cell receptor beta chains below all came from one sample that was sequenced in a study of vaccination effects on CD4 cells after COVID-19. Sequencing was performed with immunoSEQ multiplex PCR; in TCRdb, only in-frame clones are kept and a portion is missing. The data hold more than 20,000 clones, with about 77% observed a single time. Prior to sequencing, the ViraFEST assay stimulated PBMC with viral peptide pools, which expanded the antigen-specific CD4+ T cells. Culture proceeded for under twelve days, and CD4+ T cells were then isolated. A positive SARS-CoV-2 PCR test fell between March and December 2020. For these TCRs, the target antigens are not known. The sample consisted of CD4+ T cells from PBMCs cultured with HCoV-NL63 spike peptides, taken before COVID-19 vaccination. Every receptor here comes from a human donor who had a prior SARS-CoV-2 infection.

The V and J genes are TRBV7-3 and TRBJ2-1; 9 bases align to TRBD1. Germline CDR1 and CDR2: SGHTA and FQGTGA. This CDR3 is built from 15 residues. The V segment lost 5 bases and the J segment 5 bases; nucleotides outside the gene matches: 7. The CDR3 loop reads CASSLGQGRNNEQFF. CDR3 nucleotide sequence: TGTGCCAGCAGCCTGGGACAGGGCCGTAACAATGAGCAGTTCTTC. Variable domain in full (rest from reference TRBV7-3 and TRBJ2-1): GAGVSQTPSNKVTEKGKYVELRCDPISGHTALYWYRQSLGQGPEFLIYFQGTGAADDSGLPNDRFFAVRPEGSVSTLKIQRTERGDSAVYLCASSLGQGRNNEQFFGPGTRLTVL.

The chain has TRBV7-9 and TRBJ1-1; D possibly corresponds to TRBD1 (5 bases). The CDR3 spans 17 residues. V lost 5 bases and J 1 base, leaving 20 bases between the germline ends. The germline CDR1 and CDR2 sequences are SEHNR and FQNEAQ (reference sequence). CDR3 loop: CASSRMGVAGKNTEAFF. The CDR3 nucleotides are TGTGCCAGCAGCCGAATGGGGGTGGCAGGGAAGAACACTGAAGCTTTCTTT. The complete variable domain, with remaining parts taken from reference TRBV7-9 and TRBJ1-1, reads DTGVSQNPRHKITKRGQNVTFRCDPISEHNRLYWYRQTLGQGPEFLTYFQNEAQLEKSRLLSDRFSAERPKGSFSTLEIQRTEQGDSAMYLCASSRMGVAGKNTEAFFGQGTRLTVV.

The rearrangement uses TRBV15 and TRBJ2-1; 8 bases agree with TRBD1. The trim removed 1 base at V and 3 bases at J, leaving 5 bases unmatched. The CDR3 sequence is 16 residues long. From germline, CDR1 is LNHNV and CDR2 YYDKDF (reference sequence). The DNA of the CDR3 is TGTGCCACCAGCAGAGGTGGGACAGGTAACTACAATGAGCAGTTCTTC. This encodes CATSRGGTGNYNEQFF.

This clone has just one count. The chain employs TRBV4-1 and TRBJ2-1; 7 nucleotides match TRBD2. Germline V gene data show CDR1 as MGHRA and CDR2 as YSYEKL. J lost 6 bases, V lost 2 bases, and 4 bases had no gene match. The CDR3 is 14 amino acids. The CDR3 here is CASSQRDYRNEQFF. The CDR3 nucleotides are TGCGCCAGCAGCCAACGGGACTATCGCAATGAGCAGTTCTTC.

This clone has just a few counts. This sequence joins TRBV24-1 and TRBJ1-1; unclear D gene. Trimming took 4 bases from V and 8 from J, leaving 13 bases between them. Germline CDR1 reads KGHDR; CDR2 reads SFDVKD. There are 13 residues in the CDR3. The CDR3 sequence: CATSDPGLQEAFF. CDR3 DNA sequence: TGTGCCACCAGTGACCCCGGGTTGCAAGAAGCTTTCTTT.

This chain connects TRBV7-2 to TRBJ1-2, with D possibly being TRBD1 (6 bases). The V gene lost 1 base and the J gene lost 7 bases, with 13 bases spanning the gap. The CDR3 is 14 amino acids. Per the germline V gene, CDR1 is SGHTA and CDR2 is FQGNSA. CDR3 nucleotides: TGTGCCAGCAGCTTAGACAGGGATGCATTTGGCTACACCTTC. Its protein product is CASSLDRDAFGYTF.

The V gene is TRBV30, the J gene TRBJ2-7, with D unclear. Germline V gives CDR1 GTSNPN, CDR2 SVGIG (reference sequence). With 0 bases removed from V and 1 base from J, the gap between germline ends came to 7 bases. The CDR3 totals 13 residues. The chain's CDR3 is CAWSVGYSYEQYF. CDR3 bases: TGTGCCTGGAGTGTCGGGTATTCCTACGAGCAGTACTTC.

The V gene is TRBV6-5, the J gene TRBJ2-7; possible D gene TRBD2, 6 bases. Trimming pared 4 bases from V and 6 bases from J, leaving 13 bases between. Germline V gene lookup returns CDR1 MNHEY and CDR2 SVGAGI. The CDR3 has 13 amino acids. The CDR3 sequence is CASSLGLGLEQYF. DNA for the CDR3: TGTGCCAGCAGTTTGGGACTGGGGCTCGAGCAGTACTTC.